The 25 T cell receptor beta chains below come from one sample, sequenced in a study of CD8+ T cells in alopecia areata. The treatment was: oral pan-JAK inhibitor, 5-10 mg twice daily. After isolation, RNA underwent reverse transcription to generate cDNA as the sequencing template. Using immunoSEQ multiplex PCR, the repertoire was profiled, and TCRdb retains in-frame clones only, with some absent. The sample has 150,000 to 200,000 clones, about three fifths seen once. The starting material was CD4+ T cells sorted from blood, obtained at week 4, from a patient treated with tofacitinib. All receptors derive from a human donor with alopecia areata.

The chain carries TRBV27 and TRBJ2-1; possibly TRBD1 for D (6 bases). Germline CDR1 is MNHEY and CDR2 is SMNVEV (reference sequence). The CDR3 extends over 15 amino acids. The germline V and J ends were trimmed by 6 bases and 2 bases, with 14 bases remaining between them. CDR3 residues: CASSLRGFAYNEQFF. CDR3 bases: TGTGCCAGCAGCCTAAGGGGGTTCGCCTACAATGAGCAGTTCTTC.

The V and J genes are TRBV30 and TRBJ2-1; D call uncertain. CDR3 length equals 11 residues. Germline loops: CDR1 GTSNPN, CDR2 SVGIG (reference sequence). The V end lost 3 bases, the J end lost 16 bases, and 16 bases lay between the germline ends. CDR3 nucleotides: TGTGCCTGGAGGGCTGCCGCAACACACTTCTTC. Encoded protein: CAWRAAATHFF.

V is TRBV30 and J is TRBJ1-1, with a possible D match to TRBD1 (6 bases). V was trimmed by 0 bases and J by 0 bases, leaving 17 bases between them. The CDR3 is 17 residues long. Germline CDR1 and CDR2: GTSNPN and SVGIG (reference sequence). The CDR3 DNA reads TGTGCCTGGAGTGTACTACAGCTTCGGACAGTGAACACTGAAGCTTTCTTT. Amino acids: CAWSVLQLRTVNTEAFF.

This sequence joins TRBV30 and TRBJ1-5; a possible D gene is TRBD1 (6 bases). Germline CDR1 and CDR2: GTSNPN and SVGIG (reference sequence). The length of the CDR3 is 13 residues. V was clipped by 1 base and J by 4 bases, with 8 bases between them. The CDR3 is CAWSGQANQPQHF. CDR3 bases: TGTGCCTGGAGTGGACAGGCTAATCAGCCCCAGCATTTT.

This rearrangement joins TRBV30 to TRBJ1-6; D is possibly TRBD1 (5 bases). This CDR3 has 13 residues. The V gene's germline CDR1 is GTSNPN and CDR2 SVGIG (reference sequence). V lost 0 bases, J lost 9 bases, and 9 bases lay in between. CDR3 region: CAWSVREGSPLHF. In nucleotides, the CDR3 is TGTGCCTGGAGTGTCAGGGAGGGTTCACCCCTCCACTTT.

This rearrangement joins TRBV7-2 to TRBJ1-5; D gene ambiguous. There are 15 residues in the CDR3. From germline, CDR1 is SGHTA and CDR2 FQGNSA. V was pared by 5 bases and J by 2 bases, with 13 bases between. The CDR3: CASSRRGLGNQPQHF. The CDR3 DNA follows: TGTGCCAGCAGCCGACGAGGCCTGGGCAATCAGCCCCAGCATTTT.

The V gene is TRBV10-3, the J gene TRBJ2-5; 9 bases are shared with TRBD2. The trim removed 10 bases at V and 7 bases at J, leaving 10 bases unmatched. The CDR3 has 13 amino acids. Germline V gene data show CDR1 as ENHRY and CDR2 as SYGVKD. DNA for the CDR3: TGTGCCACCACCGGCGGGGGGGTGGGGACCCAGTACTTC. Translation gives CATTGGGVGTQYF.

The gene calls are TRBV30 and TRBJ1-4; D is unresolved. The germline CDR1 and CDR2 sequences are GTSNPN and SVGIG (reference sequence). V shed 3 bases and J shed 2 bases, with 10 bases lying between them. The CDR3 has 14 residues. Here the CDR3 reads CAWSKGHTNEKLFF. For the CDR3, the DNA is TGTGCCTGGAGCAAGGGTCACACTAATGAAAAACTGTTTTTT. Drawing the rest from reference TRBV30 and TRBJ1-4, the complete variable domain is SQTIHQWPATLVQPVGSPLSLECTVEGTSNPNLYWYRQAAGRGLQLLFYSVGIGQISSEVPQNLSASRPQDRQFILSSKKLLLSDSGFYLCAWSKGHTNEKLFFGSGTQLSVL.

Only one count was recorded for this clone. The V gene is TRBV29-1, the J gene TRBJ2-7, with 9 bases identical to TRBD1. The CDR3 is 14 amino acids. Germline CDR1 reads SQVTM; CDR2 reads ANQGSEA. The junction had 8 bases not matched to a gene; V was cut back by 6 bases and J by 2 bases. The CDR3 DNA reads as TGCAGCGTGGAGGACAGGGGCAAAACCTACGAGCAGTACTTC. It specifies CSVEDRGKTYEQYF.

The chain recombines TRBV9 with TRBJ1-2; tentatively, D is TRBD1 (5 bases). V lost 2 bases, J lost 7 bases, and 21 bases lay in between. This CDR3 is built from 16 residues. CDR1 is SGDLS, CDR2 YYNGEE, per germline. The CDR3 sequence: CASSVYDRSGASGYTF. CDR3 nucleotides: TGTGCCAGCAGCGTTTACGATCGATCTGGGGCGAGTGGCTACACCTTC.

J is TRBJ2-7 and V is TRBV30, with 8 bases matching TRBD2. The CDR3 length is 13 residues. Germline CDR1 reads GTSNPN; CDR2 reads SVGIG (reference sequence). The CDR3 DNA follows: TGTTCGGGGGGGCGCGAGACAGCCTACGAGCAGTACTTC. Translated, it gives CSGGRETAYEQYF.

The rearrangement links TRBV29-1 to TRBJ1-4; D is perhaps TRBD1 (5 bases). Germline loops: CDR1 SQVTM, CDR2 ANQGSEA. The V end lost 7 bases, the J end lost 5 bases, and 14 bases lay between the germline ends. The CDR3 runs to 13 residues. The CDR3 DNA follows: TGCAGCGCCCAGGGAAACGCCAATGAAAAACTGTTTTTT. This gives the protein CSAQGNANEKLFF.

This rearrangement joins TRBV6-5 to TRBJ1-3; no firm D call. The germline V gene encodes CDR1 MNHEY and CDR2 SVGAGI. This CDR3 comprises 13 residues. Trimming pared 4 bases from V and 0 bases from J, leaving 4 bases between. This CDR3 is CASSFFSGNTIYF. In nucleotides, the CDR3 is TGTGCCAGCAGTTTTTTCTCTGGAAACACCATATATTTT.

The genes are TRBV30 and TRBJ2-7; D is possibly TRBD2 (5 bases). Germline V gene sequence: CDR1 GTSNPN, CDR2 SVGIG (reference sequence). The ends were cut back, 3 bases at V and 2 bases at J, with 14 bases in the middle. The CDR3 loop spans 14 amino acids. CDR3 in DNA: TGTGCCTGGAGGCGGGCAGGAGTAACCTACGAGCAGTACTTC. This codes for CAWRRAGVTYEQYF.

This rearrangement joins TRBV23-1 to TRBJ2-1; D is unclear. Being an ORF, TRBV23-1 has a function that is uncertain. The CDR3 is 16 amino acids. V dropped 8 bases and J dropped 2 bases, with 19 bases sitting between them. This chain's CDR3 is CASLPSYPMAYNEQFF. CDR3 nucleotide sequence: TGCGCCAGCTTACCGTCGTACCCCATGGCCTACAATGAGCAGTTCTTC.

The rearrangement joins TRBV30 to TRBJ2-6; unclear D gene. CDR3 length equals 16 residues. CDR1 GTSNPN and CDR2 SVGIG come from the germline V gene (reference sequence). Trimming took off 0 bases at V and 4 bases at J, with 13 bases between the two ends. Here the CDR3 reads CAWSVPRTVGANVLTF. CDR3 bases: TGTGCCTGGAGTGTACCCAGGACCGTAGGGGCCAACGTCCTGACTTTC.

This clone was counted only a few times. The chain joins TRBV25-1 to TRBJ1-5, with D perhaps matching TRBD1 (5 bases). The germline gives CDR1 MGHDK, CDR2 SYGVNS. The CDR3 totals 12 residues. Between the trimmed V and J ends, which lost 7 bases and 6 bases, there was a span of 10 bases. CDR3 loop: CASMGVSQPQHF. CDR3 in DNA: TGTGCCAGCATGGGGGTTAGTCAGCCCCAGCATTTT.

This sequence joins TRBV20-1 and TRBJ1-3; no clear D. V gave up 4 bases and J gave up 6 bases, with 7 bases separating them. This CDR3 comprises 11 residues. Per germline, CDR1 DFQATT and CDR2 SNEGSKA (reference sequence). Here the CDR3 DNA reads TGCAGTGCTAATCAGGCAAACACCATATATTTT. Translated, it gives CSANQANTIYF.

CDR3 residues: CASSRDRGRYGYTF. The CDR3 nucleotides are TGTGCCAGTAGTAGGGACAGGGGGCGATATGGCTACACCTTC. The V call is TRBV19, the J call TRBJ1-2; 12 positions match TRBD1. There are 14 residues in the CDR3. V lost 4 bases and J lost 5; bases outside the gene matches: 2. The germline gives CDR1 LNHDA, CDR2 SQIVND (reference sequence).

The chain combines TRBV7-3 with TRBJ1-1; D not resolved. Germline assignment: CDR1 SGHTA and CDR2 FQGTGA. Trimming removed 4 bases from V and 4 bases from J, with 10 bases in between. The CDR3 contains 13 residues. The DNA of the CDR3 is TGTGCCAGCAGCTCTGTCCTGGGCACTGAAGCTTTCTTT. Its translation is CASSSVLGTEAFF. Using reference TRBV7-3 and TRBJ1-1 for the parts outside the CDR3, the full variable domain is GAGVSQTPSNKVTEKGKYVELRCDPISGHTALYWYRQSLGQGPEFLIYFQGTGAADDSGLPNDRFFAVRPEGSVSTLKIQRTERGDSAVYLCASSSVLGTEAFFGQGTRLTVV.

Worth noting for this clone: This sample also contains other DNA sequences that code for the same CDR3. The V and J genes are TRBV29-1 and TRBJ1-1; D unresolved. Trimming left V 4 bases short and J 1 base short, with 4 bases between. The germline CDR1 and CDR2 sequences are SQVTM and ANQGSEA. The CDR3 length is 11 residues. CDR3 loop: CSVVPNTEAFF. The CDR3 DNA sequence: TGCAGCGTTGTCCCGAACACTGAAGCTTTCTTT.

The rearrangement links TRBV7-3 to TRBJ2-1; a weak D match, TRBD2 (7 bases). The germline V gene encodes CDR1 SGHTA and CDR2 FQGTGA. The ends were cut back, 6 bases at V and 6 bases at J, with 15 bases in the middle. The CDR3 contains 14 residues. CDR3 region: CASSKGLQGNEQFF. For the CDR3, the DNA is TGTGCCAGCAGTAAGGGACTACAGGGCAATGAGCAGTTCTTC.

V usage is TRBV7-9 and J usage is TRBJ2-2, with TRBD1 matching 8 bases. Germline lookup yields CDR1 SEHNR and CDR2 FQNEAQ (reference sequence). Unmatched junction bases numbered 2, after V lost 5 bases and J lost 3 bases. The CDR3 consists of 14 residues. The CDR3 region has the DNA TGTGCCAGCAGCCTGACAGGGGACACCGGGGAGCTGTTTTTT. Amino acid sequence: CASSLTGDTGELFF.

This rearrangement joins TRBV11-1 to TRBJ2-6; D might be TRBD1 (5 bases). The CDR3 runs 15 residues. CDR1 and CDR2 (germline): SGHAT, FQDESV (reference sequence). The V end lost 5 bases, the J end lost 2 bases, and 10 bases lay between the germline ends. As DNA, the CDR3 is TGTGCCAGCAGCCTCACAGGTCCTGGGGCCAACGTCCTGACTTTC. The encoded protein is CASSLTGPGANVLTF.

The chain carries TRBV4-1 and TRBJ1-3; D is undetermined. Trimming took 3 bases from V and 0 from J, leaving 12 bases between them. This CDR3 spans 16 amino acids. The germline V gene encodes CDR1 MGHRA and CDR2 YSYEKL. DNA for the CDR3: TGCGCCAGCAGCCAGACCGATACCCTCTCTGGAAACACCATATATTTT. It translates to CASSQTDTLSGNTIYF.